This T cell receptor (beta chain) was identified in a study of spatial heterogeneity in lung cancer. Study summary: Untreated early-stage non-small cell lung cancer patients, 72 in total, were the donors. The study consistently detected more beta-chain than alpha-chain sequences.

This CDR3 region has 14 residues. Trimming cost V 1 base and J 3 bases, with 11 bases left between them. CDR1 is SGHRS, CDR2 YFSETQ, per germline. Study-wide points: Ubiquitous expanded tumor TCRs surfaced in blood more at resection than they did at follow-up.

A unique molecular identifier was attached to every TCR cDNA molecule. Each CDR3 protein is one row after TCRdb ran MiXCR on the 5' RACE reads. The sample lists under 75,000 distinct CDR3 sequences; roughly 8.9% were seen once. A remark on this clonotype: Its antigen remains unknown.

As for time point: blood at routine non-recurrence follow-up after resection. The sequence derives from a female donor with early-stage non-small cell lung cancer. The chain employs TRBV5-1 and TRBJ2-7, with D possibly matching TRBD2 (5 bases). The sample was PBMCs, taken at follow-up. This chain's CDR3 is CASSLQSRDYEQYF. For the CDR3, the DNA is TGCGCCAGCAGCTTGCAGTCGAGGGACTACGAGCAGTACTTC.